These 16 T cell receptor beta chains share one sample of origin, sequenced in a study of OX40 agonist ivuxolimab in advanced cancers. The protocol was immunoSEQ multiplex PCR, while the TCRdb copy is restricted to in-frame clones and leaves out a portion. The sample includes around 130,000 clones, around 93% seen only once; the top ten take 0.15% to 0.17%. The material was CD4+ or CD8+ T cells sorted from blood, obtained in a trial of the OX40 agonist ivuxolimab. Receptors were obtained from an adult with an advanced solid tumor such as melanoma, head and neck, liver or kidney cancer.

In its sample, this clone was seen once. The V gene is TRBV2, the J gene TRBJ2-1; a possible D gene is TRBD1 (5 bases). The CDR3 sequence is 14 residues long. Germline assignment: CDR1 SNHLY and CDR2 FYNNEI. The V and J ends lost 5 bases and 0 bases respectively, with 8 bases between them. This CDR3 reads CASSQDSSYNEQFF. The CDR3 nucleotides read TGTGCCAGCAGTCAAGACAGCTCCTACAATGAGCAGTTCTTC.

J is TRBJ2-2 and V is TRBV27; D possibly corresponds to TRBD2 (6 bases). The CDR3 loop spans 17 amino acids. Between the trimmed V and J ends, which lost 7 bases and 1 base, there was a span of 19 bases. Per the germline V gene, CDR1 is MNHEY and CDR2 is SMNVEV (reference sequence). The CDR3 loop is CASTGSGLGGNTGELFF. DNA for the CDR3: TGTGCCAGCACCGGTAGTGGGTTGGGGGGGAACACCGGGGAGCTGTTTTTT.

This chain joins TRBV5-1 and TRBJ1-2; D perhaps matches TRBD1 (6 bases). The CDR3 is made up of 14 amino acids. The V end was cut by 0 bases, the J end by 6 bases, with 12 bases between. Germline values: CDR1 SGHRS, CDR2 YFSETQ. The CDR3 loop reads CASSLVWDTDGYTF. The CDR3 DNA is TGCGCCAGCAGCTTGGTCTGGGACACCGATGGCTACACCTTC.

The J gene is TRBJ1-3, the V gene TRBV19; the D is unclear. Germline V gene sequence: CDR1 LNHDA, CDR2 SQIVND (reference sequence). The germline V and J ends were trimmed by 5 bases and 0 bases, with 8 bases remaining between them. The CDR3 runs 14 residues. The CDR3: CASSQGNSGNTIYF. Written as DNA, the CDR3 is TGTGCCAGTAGTCAAGGGAACTCTGGAAACACCATATATTTT.

The V call is TRBV11-2, the J call TRBJ2-3, with 9 bases aligning to TRBD1. Germline assignment: CDR1 SGHAT and CDR2 FQNNGV. CDR3 length equals 15 residues. V gave up 4 bases and J gave up 3 bases; unmatched junction bases: 5. The CDR3 here is CASSSLGTGTDTQYF. The DNA of the CDR3 is TGTGCCAGCAGCTCTTTGGGGACAGGGACAGATACGCAGTATTTT.

This clone was seen once. The CDR3 DNA sequence: TGTGCCAGCTCACCAGAGCCCTACGAGCAGTACTTC. Protein: CASSPEPYEQYF. The chain uses TRBV18 and TRBJ2-7; D is uncertain. CDR3 size: 12 residues. V lost 2 bases, J lost 2 bases, and 4 bases lay in between. The germline gives CDR1 KGHSH, CDR2 LQKENI.

This chain joins TRBV9 and TRBJ2-2; D is unclear. Deletions cut 0 bases from V and 2 bases from J, with 8 bases between. Germline values: CDR1 SGDLS, CDR2 YYNGEE. The CDR3 length is 15 residues. CDR3 in amino acids: CASSVVALNTGELFF. CDR3 DNA: TGTGCCAGCAGCGTAGTAGCACTTAACACCGGGGAGCTGTTTTTT.

This chain uses TRBV28 with TRBJ2-2; maybe TRBD1 (6 bases). CDR1 and CDR2 (germline): MDHEN, SYDVKM. The CDR3 is 12 amino acids. The CDR3 coding sequence is TGTGCTTCGCAAGGGGGTTGGGGGGAGCTGTTTTTT. Amino acid sequence: CASQGGWGELFF. Supplemented by reference TRBV28 and TRBJ2-2, the full variable domain reads DVKVTQSSRYLVKRTGEKVFLECVQDMDHENMFWYRQDPGLGLRLIYFSYDVKMKEKGDIPEGYSVSREKKERFSLILESASTNQTSMYLCASQGGWGELFFGEGSRLTVL.

The rearrangement joins TRBV11-2 to TRBJ2-7; no definite D call. V lost 7 bases and J lost 0, with 10 bases in between. The CDR3 is 13 amino acids. Germline V gives CDR1 SGHAT, CDR2 FQNNGV. In DNA, the CDR3 is TGTGCCAGCAACCTCTACAACTCCTACGAGCAGTACTTC. Amino acid sequence: CASNLYNSYEQYF.

This clone showed up just a few times. The J gene is TRBJ2-5, the V gene TRBV28, with D perhaps TRBD2 (6 bases). The CDR3 covers 14 residues. The germline V gene has CDR1 MDHEN and CDR2 SYDVKM. Trimming removed 1 base at V and 7 bases at J, with 13 bases between. The chain's CDR3 is CASSLSGTPGTQYF. The CDR3 DNA follows: TGTGCCAGCAGTTTATCTGGGACTCCAGGGACCCAGTACTTC.

This sequence joins TRBV18 and TRBJ2-1, with 9 bases fitting TRBD1. This CDR3 is built from 16 residues. Germline assignment: CDR1 KGHSH and CDR2 LQKENI. The ends lost 1 base at V and 10 bases at J; junction bases unmatched: 11. Written as DNA, the CDR3 is TGTGCCAGCTCACCACAATCCGGGACAGGGTCGCGAGAGCAGTTCTTC. It yields the protein CASSPQSGTGSREQFF. The whole variable domain, filled in from reference TRBV18 and TRBJ2-1, reads NAGVMQNPRHLVRRRGQEARLRCSPMKGHSHVYWYRQLPEEGLKFMVYLQKENIIDESGMPKERFSAEFPKEGPSILRIQQVVRGDSAAYFCASSPQSGTGSREQFFGPGTRLTVL.

The chain uses TRBV7-9 and TRBJ1-2; D is possibly TRBD1 (5 bases). This CDR3 has 14 amino acids. The V gene's germline CDR1 is SEHNR and CDR2 FQNEAQ (reference sequence). Between the trimmed V and J ends, which lost 2 bases and 6 bases, there was a span of 13 bases. For the CDR3, the DNA is TGTGCCAGCAGCTTAACGGTTCCAGGGAATGGCTACACCTTC. This codes for CASSLTVPGNGYTF.

The rearrangement joins TRBV12-5 to TRBJ2-4, with a possible D match to TRBD1 (6 bases). The length of the CDR3 is 14 residues. V was pared by 9 bases and J by 3 bases, with 15 bases between. Germline V gene lookup returns CDR1 LGHNT and CDR2 FRNRAP. CDR3 protein: CARPQGGVKNIQYF. The CDR3 DNA reads as TGTGCTAGACCACAGGGTGGGGTCAAAAACATTCAGTACTTC.

This chain joins TRBV28 and TRBJ2-6; tentatively, D is TRBD1 (6 bases). The germline gives CDR1 MDHEN, CDR2 SYDVKM. V gave up 5 bases and J gave up 2 bases, with 13 bases separating them. The CDR3 covers 16 residues. DNA for the CDR3: TGTGCCAGCAGTCTTAACCAGGGGACTGGGGCCAACGTCCTGACTTTC. Translating gives CASSLNQGTGANVLTF.

J is TRBJ2-2 and V is TRBV7-3; D gene ambiguous. V was pared by 3 bases and J by 1 base, with 12 bases between. The CDR3 extends over 16 amino acids. Germline V lookup: CDR1 SGHTA, CDR2 FQGTGA. CDR3 nucleotides: TGTGCCAGCAGCTTTAACTCCTACCAGAACACCGGGGAGCTGTTTTTT. Amino acid sequence: CASSFNSYQNTGELFF.

The V and J genes are TRBV19 and TRBJ1-3; D not certain. Trimming took off 3 bases at V and 6 bases at J, with 15 bases between the two ends. There are 15 residues in the CDR3. Germline lookup yields CDR1 LNHDA and CDR2 SQIVND (reference sequence). The CDR3 DNA sequence: TGTGCCAGTAGTATCGGCGGACGGACGAAAAACACCATATATTTT. Its protein product is CASSIGGRTKNTIYF. Filled out from reference TRBV19 and TRBJ1-3, the complete variable domain reads DGGITQSPKYLFRKEGQNVTLSCEQNLNHDAMYWYRQDPGQGLRLIYYSQIVNDFQKGDIAEGYSVSREKKESFPLTVTSAQKNPTAFYLCASSIGGRTKNTIYFGEGSWLTVV.